This TCR beta chain was found in a study of T cell changes during pregnancy in multiple sclerosis. Produced via immunoSEQ multiplex PCR; TCRdb's table is partial and in-frame only. The sample contains roughly 30,000 clones, approximately 92% of which appear only once. With 0 bases removed from V and 7 bases from J, the gap between germline ends came to 17 bases. Germline CDR1 and CDR2: SGDLS and YYNGEE. This CDR3 has 16 residues. The sequence was collected from a female donor with multiple sclerosis, enrolled in a pregnancy study. This specimen was CD8+ T cells from peripheral blood mononuclear cells, taken in the second trimester of pregnancy. V gene TRBV9 combines with J gene TRBJ2-1; D gene ambiguous. The CDR3 spells CASSVGGRLITNEQFF. The CDR3, as DNA: TGTGCCAGCAGCGTAGGTGGCAGGTTGATAACTAATGAGCAGTTCTTC.